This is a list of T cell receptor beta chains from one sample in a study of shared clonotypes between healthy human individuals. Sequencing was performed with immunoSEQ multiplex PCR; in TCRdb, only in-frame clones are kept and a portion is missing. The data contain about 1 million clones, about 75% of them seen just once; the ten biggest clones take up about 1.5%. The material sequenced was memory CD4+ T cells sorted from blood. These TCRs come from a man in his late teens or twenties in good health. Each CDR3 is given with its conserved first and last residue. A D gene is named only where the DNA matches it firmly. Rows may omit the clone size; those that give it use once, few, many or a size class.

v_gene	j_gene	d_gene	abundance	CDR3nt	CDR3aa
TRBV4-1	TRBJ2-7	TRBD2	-	TGCGCCAGCAGCCAAGCTAGCGGGGGCTACGAGCAGTACTTC	CASSQASGGYEQYF
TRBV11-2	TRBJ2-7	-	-	TGTGCCAGCAGCTTAGGGGTCCTCTACGAGCAGTACTTC	CASSLGVLYEQYF
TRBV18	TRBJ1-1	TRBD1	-	TGTGCCAGCTCACCGGACAGGGGGAGCACTGAAGCTTTCTTT	CASSPDRGSTEAFF
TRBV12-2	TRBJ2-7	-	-	TGTGCAAGTCGCTTCCGGGGGACTAGCGGGGCGGACTCCTACGAGCAGTACTTC	CASRFRGTSGADSYEQYF
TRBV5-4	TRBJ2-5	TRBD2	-	TGTGCCAGCAGCTTGGCCCTAGCGGTTCAAGAGACCCAGTACTTC	CASSLALAVQETQYF
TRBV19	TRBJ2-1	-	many	TGTGCCAGTAGTTACTCGGAGGGCAATGAGCAGTTCTTC	CASSYSEGNEQFF
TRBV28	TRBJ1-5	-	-	TGTGCCAGCAGACCAACTCGGGACAAGGAACATTTT	CASRPTRDKEHF
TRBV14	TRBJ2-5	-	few	TGTGCCAGCAGTCAATACAGCAAACAAGAGACCCAGTACTTC	CASSQYSKQETQYF
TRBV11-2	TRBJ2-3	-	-	TGTGCCAGCAGTCCCGGGACAAGGAGACTCCCGGGCACAGATACGCAGTATTTT	CASSPGTRRLPGTDTQYF
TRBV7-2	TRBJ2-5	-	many	TGTGCCAGCAGCCCGACAGGCTCCCAAGAGACCCAGTACTTC	CASSPTGSQETQYF
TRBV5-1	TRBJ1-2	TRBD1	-	TGCGCCAGCAGCTTGGGACAGGGGTGGGGCTACACCTTC	CASSLGQGWGYTF
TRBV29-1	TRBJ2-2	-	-	TGCAGCGCCCAGGGAGCCGGGGAGCTGTTTTTT	CSAQGAGELFF
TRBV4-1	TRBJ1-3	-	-	TGCGCCAGCAGCCAGGGGGCTGGAAACACCATATATTTT	CASSQGAGNTIYF
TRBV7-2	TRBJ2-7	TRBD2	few	TGTGCCAGCAGCCGGGGGGGCGGAGCCTCCTACGAGCAGTACTTC	CASSRGGGASYEQYF
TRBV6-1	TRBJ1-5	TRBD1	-	TGTGCCAGCAGTGAAGCGACAGGGGGGAATCAGCCCCAGCATTTT	CASSEATGGNQPQHF
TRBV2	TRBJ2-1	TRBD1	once	TGTGCCAGCATCGCACAGGGGGTGACCTACAATGAGCAGTTCTTC	CASIAQGVTYNEQFF
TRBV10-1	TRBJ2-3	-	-	TGCGCCAGCAGTGGAAGAGAAACAGATACGCAGTATTTT	CASSGRETDTQYF
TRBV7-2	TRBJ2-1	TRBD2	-	TGTGCCAGCAGCGAACTAGCGGGAGGGGTTAATGAGCAGTTCTTC	CASSELAGGVNEQFF
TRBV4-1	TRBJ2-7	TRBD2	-	TGCGCCAGCAGTCTACGGTCTAGCGGGGCGTACGAGCAGTACTTC	CASSLRSSGAYEQYF
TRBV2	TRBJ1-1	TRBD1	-	TGTGCCAGCAGACCTAGACAGGGTAGTGAAGCTTTCTTT	CASRPRQGSEAFF
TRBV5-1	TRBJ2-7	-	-	TGCGCCAGCAGCTTGGGTCTGGGTAATCTCGCCTACGAGCAGTACTTC	CASSLGLGNLAYEQYF
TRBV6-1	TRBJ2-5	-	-	TGTGCCAGCAGTGGCAGGCTTTACCAAGAGACCCAGTACTTC	CASSGRLYQETQYF
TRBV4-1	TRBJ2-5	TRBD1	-	TGCGCCAGCAGCCCCCAGACAGGGCAACAGGCGACCCAGTACTTC	CASSPQTGQQATQYF
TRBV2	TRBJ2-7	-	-	TGTGCCAGCAGTTACAAAACCTCCTACGAGCAGTACTTC	CASSYKTSYEQYF
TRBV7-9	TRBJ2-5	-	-	TGTGCCAGCAGCTCCGGTGGACTCCAAGAGACCCAGTACTTC	CASSSGGLQETQYF
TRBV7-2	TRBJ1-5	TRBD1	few	TGTGCCAGCAGCTTAGGACAGGGGGCAAACAGCAATCAGCCCCAGCATTTT	CASSLGQGANSNQPQHF
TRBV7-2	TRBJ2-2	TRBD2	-	TGTGCCAGCAGCTTGGTTGCGGGAGGCACCGGGGAGCTGTTTTTT	CASSLVAGGTGELFF
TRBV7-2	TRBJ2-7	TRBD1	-	TGTGCCAGCAGCTTAGGGACAGGGTTCTACGAGCAGTACTTC	CASSLGTGFYEQYF
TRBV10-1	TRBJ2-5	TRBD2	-	TGCGCCCTCGCTAGCGGGGGGTTTCAAGAGACCCAGTACTTC	CALASGGFQETQYF
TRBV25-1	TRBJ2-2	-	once	TGTGCCAGCAGTTTTATCGGGAGCAACACCGGGGAGCTGTTTTTT	CASSFIGSNTGELFF
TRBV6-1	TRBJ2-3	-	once	TGTGCCAGCAGTTTTGATGGGACCACAGATACGCAGTATTTT	CASSFDGTTDTQYF
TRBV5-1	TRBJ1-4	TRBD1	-	TGCGCCAGCAGCTTGGCAGGACAGGGTTACGAAAAACTGTTTTTT	CASSLAGQGYEKLFF
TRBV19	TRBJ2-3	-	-	TGTGCCAGTAGTACGTCCCAGATACGGCAGTATTTT	CASSTSQIRQYF
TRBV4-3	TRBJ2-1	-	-	TGCGCCAGCAGCCTTAGCCGGGGGTCCTACAATGAGCAGTTCTTC	CASSLSRGSYNEQFF
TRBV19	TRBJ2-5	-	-	TGTGCCAGTAGTCCAACCGGCGGAGCAGAGACCCAGTACTTC	CASSPTGGAETQYF